These 6 T cell receptor beta chains originate from one sample sequenced in a study of technical replicates of blood from a few donors. Clones were read by immunoSEQ multiplex PCR, and TCRdb kept only the in-frame ones, dropping some. The sample contains some 74,000 clones, roughly 89% of which appear only once. Sequencing used T cells isolated from PBMCs. The receptor set was obtained from a human donor in good health.

A single count supports this clone. The genes are TRBV29-1 and TRBJ2-7; D may be TRBD1 (7 bases). This CDR3 has 15 amino acids. Per germline, CDR1 SQVTM and CDR2 ANQGSEA. V lost 6 bases to trimming and J lost 0 bases, with 18 bases between them. DNA for the CDR3: TGCAGCGTCCAGGGGGGAGAGTTCCCCTCCTACGAGCAGTACTTC. Translation: CSVQGGEFPSYEQYF.

DNA for the CDR3: TGTGCCACCATCTCCTACTCTGGAAACACCATATATTTT. Protein sequence: CATISYSGNTIYF. This sequence joins TRBV6-1 and TRBJ1-3, with D uncertain. Germline V gives CDR1 MNHNS, CDR2 SASEGT. Trimming took 10 bases from V and 0 from J, leaving 10 bases between them. The CDR3 has 13 amino acids.

The chain uses TRBV7-2 and TRBJ1-1, with unresolved D. The CDR3 has 15 amino acids. Trimming cost V 3 bases and J 0 bases, with 11 bases left between them. Germline V gene lookup returns CDR1 SGHTA and CDR2 FQGNSA. CDR3 protein: CASSFLINMNTEAFF. The CDR3 DNA is TGTGCCAGCAGCTTCCTGATCAACATGAACACTGAAGCTTTCTTT.

This sequence joins TRBV7-2 and TRBJ1-1; D is uncertain. This CDR3 contains 11 residues. Trimming pared 8 bases from V and 10 bases from J, leaving 14 bases between. The germline V gene encodes CDR1 SGHTA and CDR2 FQGNSA. CDR3 DNA sequence: TGTGCCAGCGCATCGGCGGTCGCAGCTTTCTTT. Translation gives CASASAVAAFF.

The gene calls are TRBV6-5 and TRBJ2-5; TRBD2 might be the D (6 bases). In germline, CDR1 is MNHEY, CDR2 SVGAGI. This CDR3 spans 14 amino acids. Trimming left V 4 bases short and J 3 bases short, with 12 bases between. CDR3 coding DNA: TGTGCCAGCAGTTCCATACCGGGGGAAGAGACCCAGTACTTC. Translation: CASSSIPGEETQYF.

The chain links TRBV5-1 to TRBJ2-1, with D unclear. The CDR3 has 13 residues. Germline-derived CDR1 and CDR2 are SGHRS and YFSETQ. Trimming left V 3 bases short and J 10 bases short, with 14 bases between. The CDR3 sequence is CASSSDKVREQFF. CDR3 nucleotide sequence: TGCGCCAGCAGCTCCGACAAAGTCCGGGAGCAGTTCTTC.